The 15 T cell receptor beta chains reported below all come from one sample, sequenced in a study of early T cells in non-severe SARS-CoV-2 infection. TCRdb reprocessed the 5' RACE reads with MiXCR, giving one entry per CDR3 protein. This table has about 55,000 distinct CDR3 sequences, 14% to 15% appearing once. The source was whole blood, collected at baseline. The origin of the receptors is an adult who was a healthcare worker with PCR-confirmed SARS-CoV-2 infection or an uninfected control (not recorded which).

The J gene is TRBJ2-2, the V gene TRBV4-2; 15 positions match TRBD2. Trimming removed 6 bases from V and 6 bases from J; junction bases left unmatched: 11. CDR3 length equals 18 residues. In germline, CDR1 is LGHNA, CDR2 YNFKEQ. The CDR3 sequence is CASRPAGTSGGRPGELFF. CDR3 nucleotides: TGTGCCAGCAGACCCGCCGGGACTAGCGGGGGGCGGCCCGGGGAGCTGTTTTTT.

This chain connects TRBV12-3 or TRBV12-4 to TRBJ1-6; D is uncertain. CDR3 length: 14 amino acids. The V and J ends lost 7 bases and 0 bases respectively, with 7 bases between them. The CDR3 coding sequence is TGTGCCAGCACCTCCGGCTCCTATAATTCACCCCTCCACTTT. This encodes CASTSGSYNSPLHF.

This clonotype was picked up many times. V gene TRBV12-3 or TRBV12-4 combines with J gene TRBJ2-1, with D unresolved. This CDR3 spans 13 amino acids. V was trimmed by 0 bases and J by 7 bases, leaving 7 bases between them. CDR3 residues: CASSLAGANEQFF. CDR3 bases: TGTGCCAGCAGTTTAGCGGGCGCTAATGAGCAGTTCTTC.

This clonotype was counted only a few times. The chain recombines TRBV11-2 with TRBJ2-5; D tentatively fits TRBD1 or TRBD2 (7 bases each). Deletions cut 2 bases from V and 3 bases from J, with 13 bases between. Germline V CDR1 and CDR2: SGHAT, FQNNGV. The CDR3 contains 15 residues. The CDR3 protein is CASSLTQGREETQYF. CDR3 DNA: TGTGCCAGCAGCTTAACACAGGGGAGGGAAGAGACCCAGTACTTC.

This clonotype was counted a few times. The gene calls are TRBV9 and TRBJ1-2; D not resolved. This CDR3 contains 14 residues. Trimming shortened V by 4 bases and J by 6 bases, and 16 bases separated the two germline ends. CDR1 and CDR2 (germline): SGDLS, YYNGEE. The CDR3 nucleotides read TGTGCCAGCAGCCCTCGGATCGTTGAGGATGGCTACACCTTC. It translates to CASSPRIVEDGYTF.

The rearrangement uses TRBV3-1 and TRBJ2-7; maybe TRBD2 (5 bases). The germline V gene has CDR1 LGHDT and CDR2 YNNKEL (reference sequence). The V and J ends lost 3 bases and 4 bases respectively, with 7 bases between them. The CDR3 covers 12 residues. CDR3 in amino acids: CASSQTTYEQYF. The CDR3 DNA reads TGTGCCAGCAGCCAGACTACTTACGAGCAGTACTTC.

This clonotype was counted many times. The V gene is TRBV29-1, the J gene TRBJ2-1; D is undetermined. The germline V gene encodes CDR1 SQVTM and CDR2 ANQGSEA. The CDR3 is made up of 11 amino acids. V lost 7 bases to trimming and J lost 3 bases, with 7 bases between them. The CDR3 region has the DNA TGCAGCGGGCGGAACTACAATGAGCAGTTCTTC. It translates to CSGRNYNEQFF.

This rearrangement joins TRBV7-2 to TRBJ2-1, with D perhaps matching TRBD1 or TRBD2 (6 bases each). Germline values: CDR1 SGHTA, CDR2 FQGNSA. Trimming removed 1 base at V and 9 bases at J, with 13 bases between. The CDR3 totals 14 residues. The chain's CDR3 is CASSLVGGTGEQFF. CDR3 nucleotides: TGTGCCAGCAGCTTAGTAGGGGGGACGGGTGAGCAGTTCTTC.

This clonotype was seen many times. The chain couples TRBV3-1 to TRBJ2-5; D gene ambiguous. The CDR3 consists of 13 residues. V was shortened by 4 bases and J by 2 bases, with 8 bases between the two germline ends. Germline values: CDR1 LGHDT, CDR2 YNNKEL (reference sequence). This CDR3 reads CASSLRGQETQYF. CDR3 sequence (DNA): TGTGCCAGCAGCCTTAGAGGACAAGAGACCCAGTACTTC.

The rearrangement uses TRBV30 and TRBJ2-2; D not resolved. The CDR3 contains 13 residues. The V gene lost 0 bases and the J gene lost 4 bases, with 6 bases spanning the gap. CDR1 is GTSNPN, CDR2 SVGIG, per germline (reference sequence). CDR3 loop: CAWSVGSTGELFF. CDR3 coding DNA: TGTGCCTGGAGTGTGGGCAGCACCGGGGAGCTGTTTTTT. The complete variable domain, with remaining parts taken from reference TRBV30 and TRBJ2-2, reads SQTIHQWPATLVQPVGSPLSLECTVEGTSNPNLYWYRQAAGRGLQLLFYSVGIGQISSEVPQNLSASRPQDRQFILSSKKLLLSDSGFYLCAWSVGSTGELFFGEGSRLTVL.

The chain joins TRBV6-5 to TRBJ2-5; D is possibly TRBD1 or TRBD2 (5 bases each). Germline V CDR1 and CDR2: MNHEY, SVGAGI. This CDR3 is 16 amino acids long. Deletions cut 2 bases from V and 5 bases from J, with 18 bases between. In nucleotides, the CDR3 is TGTGCCAGCAGTTACGGGGGTCCGGCCTCGGAGGAGACCCAGTACTTC. This translates into CASSYGGPASEETQYF.

This clonotype was seen a handful of times. The rearrangement links TRBV5-1 to TRBJ2-5; TRBD1 aligns across 8 bases. Germline lookup yields CDR1 SGHRS and CDR2 YFSETQ. V gave up 3 bases and J gave up 1 base; unmatched junction bases: 5. This CDR3 has 15 amino acids. For the CDR3, the DNA is TGCGCCAGCAGCTCCGGGACAGGCATCCAAGAGACCCAGTACTTC. Translation gives CASSSGTGIQETQYF.

Points on this clonotype: Just one base apart from a much larger clone, this may be a read error. The chain employs TRBV3-1 and TRBJ1-1; 8 bases fit TRBD1. V shed 10 bases, J shed 1 base, and the junction held 8 bases outside the gene matches. The CDR3 loop spans 14 amino acids. Germline loops: CDR1 LGHDT, CDR2 YNNKEL (reference sequence). CDR3 nucleotide sequence: TGTGCCAACATCTCAGGGGGCCAGAACACTGAAGCTTTCTTT. This encodes CANISGGQNTEAFF.

V usage is TRBV6-5 and J usage is TRBJ2-3, with D perhaps matching TRBD2 (6 bases). The V gene's germline CDR1 is MNHEY and CDR2 SVGAGI. The CDR3 sequence is 17 residues long. V was trimmed by 0 bases and J by 2 bases, leaving 15 bases between them. CDR3 in DNA: TGTGCCAGCAGTTACTCCAACACCGGGACTTTCACAGATACGCAGTATTTT. This encodes CASSYSNTGTFTDTQYF.

This clonotype was recorded at least ten times. The chain carries TRBV28 and TRBJ2-1; D is perhaps TRBD1 or TRBD2 (5 bases each). Between the trimmed V and J ends, which lost 5 bases and 8 bases, there was a span of 22 bases. This CDR3 is 16 amino acids long. CDR1 MDHEN and CDR2 SYDVKM come from the germline V gene. The CDR3 sequence: CASSPPKGTTRHEQFF. The CDR3 DNA is TGTGCCAGCAGTCCGCCCAAGGGGACCACCCGTCATGAGCAGTTCTTC.